Below, 18 T cell receptor beta chains from the same sample are listed, as sequenced in a study of Ad26.COV2.S vaccination and SARS-CoV-2 variants. Sample treatment: roughly 20 received Ad26.COV2.S at low or high dose, single or two shots; roughly five received placebo; per-sample allocation not given. The samples date from day 63 after the first vaccine or placebo injection. Assay used: immunoSEQ multiplex PCR; TCRdb lists only in-frame clones, some missing. Altogether 380,000 or so clones are present, roughly 91% being singletons, with the ten largest covering 5%. The specimen was peripheral blood, collected in a trial of Ad26.COV2.S vaccine versus placebo. The receptors were gathered from a person between 18 and 65 years old who received the Ad26.COV2.S COVID-19 vaccine or a placebo.

The V call is TRBV5-1, the J call TRBJ2-1; 10 bases are shared with TRBD2. V trimming: 0 bases; J trimming: 8 bases; junction bases outside the gene matches: 8. Per the germline V gene, CDR1 is SGHRS and CDR2 is YFSETQ. This CDR3 is built from 16 residues. CDR3: CASSLEISGGSYEQFF. CDR3 sequence (DNA): TGCGCCAGCAGCTTGGAGATTAGCGGGGGGTCCTATGAGCAGTTCTTC.

V usage is TRBV3-1 (or the pseudogene TRBV3-2) and J usage is TRBJ1-3; D perhaps matches TRBD1 (5 bases). V was trimmed by 3 bases and J by 3 bases, leaving 18 bases between them. Germline V gene lookup returns CDR1 LGHDT and CDR2 YNNKEL (reference sequence). CDR3 length equals 17 residues. CDR3 nucleotides: TGTGCCAGCAGCCAGGGATTAGTAGGGGCAGGTGGAAACACCATATATTTT. As protein: CASSQGLVGAGGNTIYF.

This clone was seen just once. The chain links TRBV5-1 to TRBJ1-3; D is undetermined. V lost 4 bases to trimming and J lost 3 bases, with 8 bases between them. The germline gives CDR1 SGHRS, CDR2 YFSETQ. The CDR3 loop spans 13 amino acids. This chain's CDR3 is CASSRGGGNTIYF. The CDR3 DNA reads as TGCGCCAGCAGCCGCGGAGGTGGAAACACCATATATTTT.

The rearrangement links TRBV10-3 to TRBJ2-1; TRBD1 matches 9 bases. The V gene end was trimmed by 2 bases and the J gene end by 9 bases; junction bases not matched to a gene: 5. CDR3 length: 14 residues. The V gene's germline CDR1 is ENHRY and CDR2 SYGVKD. This CDR3 reads CAISEPRTGAEQFF. The CDR3 DNA reads TGTGCCATCAGTGAGCCGCGGACAGGGGCTGAGCAGTTCTTC.

Notes on this clone: Other DNA sequences within the sample encode an identical CDR3. The chain recombines TRBV7-9 with TRBJ1-1; maybe TRBD1 (6 bases). There are 13 residues in the CDR3. Trimming cost V 11 bases and J 0 bases, with 13 bases left between them. CDR1 is SEHNR, CDR2 FQNEAQ, per germline (reference sequence). The CDR3 DNA reads TGTGCCTCCTCTGGACAGCTGAACACTGAAGCTTTCTTT. It is translated as CASSGQLNTEAFF.

The chain links TRBV27 to TRBJ1-4; TRBD1 matches at 9 bases. Germline V lookup: CDR1 MNHEY, CDR2 SMNVEV (reference sequence). The CDR3 runs to 15 residues. J was trimmed by 8 bases and V by 5 bases; bases with no gene match: 9. The DNA of the CDR3 is TGTGCCAGCAGTCCACTACAGGGGGCGCGGGAAAAACTGTTTTTT. It translates to CASSPLQGAREKLFF. Using reference TRBV27 and TRBJ1-4 for the parts outside the CDR3, the full variable domain is EAQVTQNPRYLITVTGKKLTVTCSQNMNHEYMSWYRQDPGLGLRQIYYSMNVEVTDKGDVPEGYKVSRKEKRNFPLILESPSPNQTSLYFCASSPLQGAREKLFFGSGTQLSVL.

Details on this clone: The identical CDR3 is also encoded by other nucleotide sequences in the sample. V usage is TRBV28 and J usage is TRBJ1-2; D is undetermined. V was trimmed by 5 bases and J by 0 bases, leaving 4 bases between them. Germline CDR1 is MDHEN and CDR2 is SYDVKM. This CDR3 spans 12 amino acids. The CDR3 bases are TGTGCCAGCAGTGGCCCTAACTATGGCTACACCTTC. Translating gives CASSGPNYGYTF.

This clone has just one count. The chain recombines TRBV30 with TRBJ2-5; 7 bases line up with TRBD1. Germline CDR1 reads GTSNPN; CDR2 reads SVGIG (reference sequence). The CDR3 consists of 13 residues. The V and J ends lost 2 bases and 2 bases, in that order; junction bases with no gene match: 2. The DNA of the CDR3 is TGTGCCTGGAGTTCGACAGGGCAAGAGACCCAGTACTTC. It specifies CAWSSTGQETQYF.

This clone was picked up one time. CDR3 bases: TGTGCCAGCCGGACAGTTAATTCACCCCTCCACTTT. It is translated as CASRTVNSPLHF. The rearrangement links TRBV3-1 (or the pseudogene TRBV3-2) to TRBJ1-6; tentatively, D is TRBD1 (6 bases). The CDR3 is 12 amino acids. Germline values: CDR1 LGHDT, CDR2 YNNKEL (reference sequence). The V and J ends lost 8 bases and 6 bases respectively, with 8 bases between them.

V is TRBV4-2 and J is TRBJ2-1; maybe TRBD2 (5 bases). CDR3 length equals 14 residues. V was shortened by 0 bases and J by 3 bases, with 6 bases between the two germline ends. Germline values: CDR1 LGHNA, CDR2 YNFKEQ. The CDR3 is CASSQETNYNEQFF. Here the CDR3 DNA reads TGTGCCAGCAGCCAAGAGACTAACTACAATGAGCAGTTCTTC.

V and J are TRBV30 and TRBJ1-5, with D unresolved. Germline CDR1 and CDR2: GTSNPN and SVGIG (reference sequence). Between the trimmed V and J ends, which lost 7 bases and 3 bases, there was a span of 13 bases. The CDR3 extends over 13 amino acids. DNA of the CDR3: TGTGCCTTAAATAAAGGATTCAATCAGCCCCAGCATTTT. The encoded protein is CALNKGFNQPQHF.

The V and J genes are TRBV12-3 or TRBV12-4 and TRBJ2-7; unclear D gene. The CDR3 sequence is 13 residues long. V lost 3 bases to trimming and J lost 3 bases, with 9 bases between them. The CDR3 DNA reads TGTGCCAGCAGTTTCAACAGTTACTACGAGCAGTACTTC. Residues: CASSFNSYYEQYF.

J is TRBJ2-5 and V is TRBV19; D gene ambiguous. From germline, CDR1 is LNHDA and CDR2 SQIVND (reference sequence). This CDR3 is built from 13 residues. Trimming stripped 0 bases from V and 0 bases from J, with 2 bases between. The CDR3: CASSIDHQETQYF. The CDR3 DNA reads as TGTGCCAGTAGTATAGATCACCAAGAGACCCAGTACTTC. Supplemented by reference TRBV19 and TRBJ2-5, the full variable domain reads DGGITQSPKYLFRKEGQNVTLSCEQNLNHDAMYWYRQDPGQGLRLIYYSQIVNDFQKGDIAEGYSVSREKKESFPLTVTSAQKNPTAFYLCASSIDHQETQYFGPGTRLLVL.

CDR3 bases: TGTGCCACCAGCAGAGGGTCAGTCTATGGCTACACCTTC. Translation gives CATSRGSVYGYTF. The chain carries TRBV15 and TRBJ1-2; D unclear. Germline CDR1 LNHNV, CDR2 YYDKDF (reference sequence). Deletions cut 1 base from V and 4 bases from J, with 7 bases between. The CDR3 runs to 13 residues.

The rearrangement joins TRBV7-9 to TRBJ1-1; 7 positions agree with TRBD1. V was clipped by 4 bases and J by 4 bases; unmatched bases: 15. Germline-derived CDR1 and CDR2 are SEHNR and FQNEAQ (reference sequence). The length of the CDR3 is 17 residues. The CDR3 protein is CASSSDRVETLTTEAFF. As DNA, the CDR3 is TGTGCCAGCAGCTCAGACAGGGTCGAGACCCTGACCACTGAAGCTTTCTTT.

This chain connects TRBV7-9 to TRBJ2-1; D may be TRBD1 or TRBD2 (6 bases each). CDR1 is SEHNR, CDR2 FQNEAQ, per germline (reference sequence). The V and J ends lost 5 bases and 6 bases respectively, with 17 bases between them. CDR3 length equals 15 residues. CDR3 region: CASSLQGGGGNEQFF. In nucleotides, the CDR3 is TGTGCCAGCAGCCTTCAAGGAGGGGGAGGCAATGAGCAGTTCTTC.

The gene calls are TRBV7-8 and TRBJ2-5; D ambiguous. Germline V gene data show CDR1 as SGHVS and CDR2 as FQNEAQ. The germline V and J ends were trimmed by 1 base and 5 bases, with 8 bases remaining between them. CDR3 length: 13 amino acids. The CDR3 nucleotides read TGTGCCAGCAGCTTAGGTTACGGCGAGACCCAGTACTTC. This sequence encodes CASSLGYGETQYF.

The chain joins TRBV19 to TRBJ1-5; possible D gene TRBD1, 6 bases. V was shortened by 7 bases and J by 0 bases, with 10 bases between the two germline ends. The CDR3 extends over 14 amino acids. Germline loops: CDR1 LNHDA, CDR2 SQIVND (reference sequence). CDR3 protein: CASMDSYSNQPQHF. CDR3 coding DNA: TGTGCCAGTATGGACAGTTATAGCAATCAGCCCCAGCATTTT. Full variable domain (outside the CDR3, taken from reference TRBV19 and TRBJ1-5): DGGITQSPKYLFRKEGQNVTLSCEQNLNHDAMYWYRQDPGQGLRLIYYSQIVNDFQKGDIAEGYSVSREKKESFPLTVTSAQKNPTAFYLCASMDSYSNQPQHFGDGTRLSIL.